One and the same sample provided the 8 T cell receptor beta chains below, sequenced in a study of blood T cell repertoires in COVID-19. TCRdb's table, derived via immunoSEQ multiplex PCR, lists solely in-frame clones and lacks some. The sample shows about 220,000 clones, roughly four fifths of them seen only once. Source material: peripheral blood. The receptors shown here come from a woman in her thirties or forties with active or convalescent COVID-19.

As for this clone: A junction boundary mismatches the germline segment, possibly from a read error. This rearrangement joins TRBV12-5 to TRBJ2-3; the match to TRBD2 covers 12 bases. The CDR3 totals 14 residues. Germline assignment: CDR1 LGHNT and CDR2 FRNRAP. The CDR3 DNA sequence: TGTGCTAGTGGTTTGGCTAGCGGGGGGGCCGTCCCCGCTTTT. It specifies CASGLASGGAVPAF.

The table lists this clone with a few counts. This sequence joins TRBV2 and TRBJ1-4; D is unclear. Germline V gene data show CDR1 as SNHLY and CDR2 as FYNNEI. This CDR3 spans 14 amino acids. Trimming took 7 bases from V and 0 from J, leaving 9 bases between them. For the CDR3, the DNA is TGTGCCAGCACTATCATTGCAACTAATGAAAAACTGTTTTTT. Translation: CASTIIATNEKLFF.

This clone was seen once. The chain couples TRBV27 to TRBJ1-4, with D tentatively TRBD1 (6 bases). CDR1 and CDR2 (germline): MNHEY, SMNVEV (reference sequence). The CDR3 is 15 amino acids. The V and J ends lost 2 bases and 4 bases respectively, with 11 bases between them. As DNA, the CDR3 is TGTGCCAGCAGTTTAATCGGACAGAGTAATGAAAAACTGTTTTTT. Translating it yields CASSLIGQSNEKLFF.

This clone was seen a few times. This chain uses TRBV19 with TRBJ2-3; D possibly corresponds to TRBD1 (5 bases). The germline CDR1 and CDR2 sequences are LNHDA and SQIVND (reference sequence). V gave up 5 bases and J gave up 4 bases, with 16 bases separating them. The length of the CDR3 is 15 residues. CDR3 residues: CASSRLVGVSDTQYF. CDR3 bases: TGTGCCAGTAGTCGGCTAGTAGGGGTTTCAGATACGCAGTATTTT. Drawing the rest from reference TRBV19 and TRBJ2-3, the complete variable domain is DGGITQSPKYLFRKEGQNVTLSCEQNLNHDAMYWYRQDPGQGLRLIYYSQIVNDFQKGDIAEGYSVSREKKESFPLTVTSAQKNPTAFYLCASSRLVGVSDTQYFGPGTRLTVL.

The chain employs TRBV29-1 and TRBJ2-3, with 9 nucleotides matching TRBD2. The CDR3 consists of 13 residues. Germline CDR1 reads SQVTM; CDR2 reads ANQGSEA. The V segment lost 7 bases and the J segment 2 bases; nucleotides outside the gene matches: 4. The CDR3 loop reads CSGGTSSTDTQYF. CDR3 nucleotide sequence: TGCAGCGGAGGGACTAGCTCCACAGATACGCAGTATTTT.

The J gene is TRBJ2-1, the V gene TRBV27; D not certain. The germline V gene encodes CDR1 MNHEY and CDR2 SMNVEV (reference sequence). Trimming pared 6 bases from V and 6 bases from J, leaving 15 bases between. The CDR3 consists of 14 residues. The CDR3, as DNA: TGTGCCAGCAGCCCGACTCGAAATTTCAATGAGCAGTTCTTC. Protein: CASSPTRNFNEQFF.

The rearrangement uses TRBV11-2 and TRBJ2-7; D uncertain. The CDR3 contains 15 residues. V lost 5 bases and J lost 2, with 16 bases in between. Germline CDR1 reads SGHAT; CDR2 reads FQNNGV. The chain's CDR3 is CASSPATRKAYEQYF. The CDR3 nucleotides are TGTGCCAGCAGCCCAGCCACCAGGAAGGCCTACGAGCAGTACTTC.

The chain combines TRBV7-2 with TRBJ2-1, with D perhaps TRBD2 (6 bases). The V end lost 5 bases, the J end lost 4 bases, and 12 bases lay between the germline ends. The CDR3 has 14 residues. The germline gives CDR1 SGHTA, CDR2 FQGNSA. The CDR3 region has the DNA TGTGCCAGCAGCCCCCGGCGGGAATACAATGAGCAGTTCTTC. It encodes CASSPRREYNEQFF.